This is a list of T cell receptor beta chains from one sample in a study of T cells in lung cancer brain metastases. Profiling relied on immunoSEQ multiplex PCR, and the TCRdb table lists in-frame clones only, not all of them. The repertoire has several thousand clones, 86% of them found once; the top ten carry 4% to 6%. The specimen was tumor tissue from the primary lung tumor. These receptors all come from a man aged 50 to 60 with non-small cell lung cancer. Each CDR3 is given with its conserved first and last residue. Each record gives: clone size, V gene, J gene, D gene, CDR3 DNA, CDR3 protein. The D gene is left open where the match is weak. Clone size appears in some rows only: once, few, many, or a class for an expanded clone.

abundance: NA; v_gene: TRBV6-5; j_gene: TRBJ1-3; d_gene: TRBD1; CDR3nt: TGTGCCAGCAGTTACGGTCAAGGGGGCGATGGAAACACCATATATTTT; CDR3aa: CASSYGQGGDGNTIYF
abundance: NA; v_gene: TRBV10-3; j_gene: TRBJ2-3; d_gene: NA; CDR3nt: TGTGCCTCGGGGCGGTCAGATACGCAGTATTTT; CDR3aa: CASGRSDTQYF
abundance: once; v_gene: TRBV5-5; j_gene: TRBJ2-2; d_gene: NA; CDR3nt: TGTGCCAGCAGCTTGCGGGACACTCTCACCGGGGAGCTGTTTTTT; CDR3aa: CASSLRDTLTGELFF
abundance: NA; v_gene: TRBV15; j_gene: TRBJ2-7; d_gene: NA; CDR3nt: TGTGCCACCAAGGCAGTGACCCTCGAATACGAGCAGTACTTC; CDR3aa: CATKAVTLEYEQYF
abundance: NA; v_gene: TRBV7-2; j_gene: TRBJ2-2; d_gene: TRBD2; CDR3nt: TGTGCCAGCCCTCAAGGGGGGCTAGCGGGGTCCTGGACCGGGGAGCTGTTTTTT; CDR3aa: CASPQGGLAGSWTGELFF
abundance: NA; v_gene: TRBV2; j_gene: TRBJ2-5; d_gene: NA; CDR3nt: TGTGCCAGCAGTACGGCGCCCGGGGGGACCCAGTACTTC; CDR3aa: CASSTAPGGTQYF
abundance: NA; v_gene: TRBV29-1; j_gene: TRBJ2-3; d_gene: TRBD2; CDR3nt: TGCAGCGTCGAGCGGGGGGGGAGTAGAACGCAGTATTTT; CDR3aa: CSVERGGSRTQYF
abundance: NA; v_gene: TRBV5-5; j_gene: TRBJ1-1; d_gene: NA; CDR3nt: TGTGCCAGCAGCCTTGAGGGTTTTAACACTGAAGCTTTCTTT; CDR3aa: CASSLEGFNTEAFF
abundance: NA; v_gene: TRBV9; j_gene: TRBJ2-1; d_gene: NA; CDR3nt: TGTGCCAGCAGCGTAGGCCAAACCTCCGGTCACAATGAGCAGTTCTTC; CDR3aa: CASSVGQTSGHNEQFF
abundance: NA; v_gene: TRBV6-6; j_gene: TRBJ2-2; d_gene: TRBD2; CDR3nt: TGTGCCAGCGGGGGGGCCGGGGAGCTGTTTTTT; CDR3aa: CASGGAGELFF
abundance: NA; v_gene: TRBV27; j_gene: TRBJ2-5; d_gene: NA; CDR3nt: TGTGCCAGCCGGGGACAAACGCTAGAGACCCAGTACTTC; CDR3aa: CASRGQTLETQYF
abundance: few; v_gene: TRBV4-2; j_gene: TRBJ2-3; d_gene: TRBD2; CDR3nt: TGTGCCAGCAGCCAAGATTTGCCAGCGGGGGAGGGAGATACGCAGTATTTT; CDR3aa: CASSQDLPAGEGDTQYF
abundance: NA; v_gene: TRBV5-1; j_gene: TRBJ1-6; d_gene: TRBD1; CDR3nt: TGCGCCAGCAGACCTCCCGGGACAGGGAATTCACCCCTCCACTTT; CDR3aa: CASRPPGTGNSPLHF
abundance: NA; v_gene: TRBV30; j_gene: TRBJ2-5; d_gene: TRBD1; CDR3nt: TGTGCCTGGAGCCCCGGGACAGATCAGACCCAGTACTTC; CDR3aa: CAWSPGTDQTQYF
abundance: NA; v_gene: TRBV6-1; j_gene: TRBJ2-7; d_gene: NA; CDR3nt: TGTGCCAGCAGTGAGGACCAGGGTTCGGGCTCCTACGAGCAGTACTTC; CDR3aa: CASSEDQGSGSYEQYF